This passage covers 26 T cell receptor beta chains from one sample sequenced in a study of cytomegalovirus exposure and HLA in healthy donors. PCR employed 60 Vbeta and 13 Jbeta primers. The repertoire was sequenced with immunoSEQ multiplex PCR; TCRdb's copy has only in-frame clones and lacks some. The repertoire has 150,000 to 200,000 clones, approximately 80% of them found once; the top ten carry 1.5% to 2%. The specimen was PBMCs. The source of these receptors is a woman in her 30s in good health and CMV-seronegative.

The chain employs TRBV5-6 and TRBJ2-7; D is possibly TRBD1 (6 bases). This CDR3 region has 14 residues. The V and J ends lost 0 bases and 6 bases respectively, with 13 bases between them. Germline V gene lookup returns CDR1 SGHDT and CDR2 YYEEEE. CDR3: CASSLEGEFGEQYF. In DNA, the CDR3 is TGTGCCAGCAGCTTGGAGGGGGAGTTCGGCGAGCAGTACTTC.

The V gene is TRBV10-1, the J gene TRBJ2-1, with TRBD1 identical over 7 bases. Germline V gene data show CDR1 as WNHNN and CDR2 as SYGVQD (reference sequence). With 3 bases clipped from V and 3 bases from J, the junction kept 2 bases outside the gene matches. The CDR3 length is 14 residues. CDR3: CASSEGTDYNEQFF. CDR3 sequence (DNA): TGCGCCAGCAGTGAAGGGACAGACTACAATGAGCAGTTCTTC.

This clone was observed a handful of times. This CDR3 reads CASSFIGGPRTGELFF. The DNA of the CDR3 is TGCGCCAGCAGCTTCATCGGGGGGCCTAGGACCGGGGAGCTGTTTTTT. This sequence joins TRBV5-1 and TRBJ2-2; a possible D gene is TRBD2 (7 bases). Per the germline V gene, CDR1 is SGHRS and CDR2 is YFSETQ. Trimming pared 2 bases from V and 5 bases from J, leaving 16 bases between. This CDR3 is 16 amino acids long.

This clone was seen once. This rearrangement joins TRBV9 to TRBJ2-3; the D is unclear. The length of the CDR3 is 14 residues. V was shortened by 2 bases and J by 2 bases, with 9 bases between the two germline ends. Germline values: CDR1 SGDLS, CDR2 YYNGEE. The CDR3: CASSVAQATDTQYF. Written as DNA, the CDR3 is TGTGCCAGCAGCGTCGCGCAGGCCACAGATACGCAGTATTTT.

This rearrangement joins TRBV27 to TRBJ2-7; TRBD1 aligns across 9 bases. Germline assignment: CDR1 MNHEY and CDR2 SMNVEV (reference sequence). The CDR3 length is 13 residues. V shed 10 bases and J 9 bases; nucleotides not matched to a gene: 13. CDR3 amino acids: CATADRGKGRQYF. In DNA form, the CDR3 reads TGTGCCACCGCGGACAGGGGAAAAGGTCGGCAGTACTTC.

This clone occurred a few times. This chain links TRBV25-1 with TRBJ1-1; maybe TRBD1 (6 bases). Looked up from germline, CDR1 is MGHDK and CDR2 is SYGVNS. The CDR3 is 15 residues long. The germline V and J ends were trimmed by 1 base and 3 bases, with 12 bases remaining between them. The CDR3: CASSEWGGGHTEAFF. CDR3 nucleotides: TGTGCCAGCAGTGAATGGGGCGGGGGGCACACTGAAGCTTTCTTT.

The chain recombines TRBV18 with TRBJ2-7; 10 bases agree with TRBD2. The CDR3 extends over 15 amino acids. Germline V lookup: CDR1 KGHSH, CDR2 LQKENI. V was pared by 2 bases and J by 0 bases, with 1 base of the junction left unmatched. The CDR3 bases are TGTGCCAGCTCACCAACTAGCGGGGACTCCTACGAGCAGTACTTC. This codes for CASSPTSGDSYEQYF. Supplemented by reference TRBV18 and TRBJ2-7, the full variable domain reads NAGVMQNPRHLVRRRGQEARLRCSPMKGHSHVYWYRQLPEEGLKFMVYLQKENIIDESGMPKERFSAEFPKEGPSILRIQQVVRGDSAAYFCASSPTSGDSYEQYFGPGTRLTVT.

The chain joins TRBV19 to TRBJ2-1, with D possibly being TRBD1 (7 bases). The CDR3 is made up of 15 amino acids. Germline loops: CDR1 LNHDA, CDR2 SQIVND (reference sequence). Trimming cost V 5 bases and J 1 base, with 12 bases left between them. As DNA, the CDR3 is TGTGCCAGTAGTCCAGGGGGGTGGTCCTACAATGAGCAGTTCTTC. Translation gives CASSPGGWSYNEQFF.

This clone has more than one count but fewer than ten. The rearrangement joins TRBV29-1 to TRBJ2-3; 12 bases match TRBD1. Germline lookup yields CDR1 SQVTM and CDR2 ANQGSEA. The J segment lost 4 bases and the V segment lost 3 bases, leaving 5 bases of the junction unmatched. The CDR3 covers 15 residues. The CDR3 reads CSVEGGQGASDTQYF. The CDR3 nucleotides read TGCAGCGTTGAGGGGGGACAGGGGGCTTCAGATACGCAGTATTTT.

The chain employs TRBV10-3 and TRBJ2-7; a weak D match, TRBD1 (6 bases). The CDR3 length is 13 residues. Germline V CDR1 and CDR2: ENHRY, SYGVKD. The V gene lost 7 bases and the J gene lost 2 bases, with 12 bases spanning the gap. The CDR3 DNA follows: TGTGCCATCACCTGGGACATCACCTACGAGCAGTACTTC. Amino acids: CAITWDITYEQYF.

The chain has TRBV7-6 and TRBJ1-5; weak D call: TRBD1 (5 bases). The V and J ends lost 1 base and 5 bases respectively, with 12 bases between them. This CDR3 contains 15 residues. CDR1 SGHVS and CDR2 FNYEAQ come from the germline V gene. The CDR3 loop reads CASSLEGKVDQPQHF. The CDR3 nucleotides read TGTGCCAGCAGCTTAGAGGGGAAGGTGGATCAGCCCCAGCATTTT.

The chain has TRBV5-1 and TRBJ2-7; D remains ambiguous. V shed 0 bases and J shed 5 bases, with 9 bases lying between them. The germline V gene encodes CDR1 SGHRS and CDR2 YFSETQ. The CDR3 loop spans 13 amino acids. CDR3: CASSLAHQDEQYF. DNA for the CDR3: TGCGCCAGCAGCTTGGCCCACCAGGACGAGCAGTACTTC.

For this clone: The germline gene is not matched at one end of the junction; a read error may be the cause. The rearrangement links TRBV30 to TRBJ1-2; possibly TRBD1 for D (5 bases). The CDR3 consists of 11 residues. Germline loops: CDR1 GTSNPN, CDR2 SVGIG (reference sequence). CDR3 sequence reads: CAWSVGTGVNF. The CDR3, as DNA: TGTGCCTGGAGTGTTGGAACAGGAGTGAACTTC.

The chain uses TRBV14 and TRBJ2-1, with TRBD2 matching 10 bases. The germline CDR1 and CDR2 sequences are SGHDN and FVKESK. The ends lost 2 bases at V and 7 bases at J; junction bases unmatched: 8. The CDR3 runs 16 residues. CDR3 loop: CASSQRSGGAGNEQFF. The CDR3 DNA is TGTGCCAGCAGCCAACGGAGCGGGGGGGCGGGGAATGAGCAGTTCTTC.

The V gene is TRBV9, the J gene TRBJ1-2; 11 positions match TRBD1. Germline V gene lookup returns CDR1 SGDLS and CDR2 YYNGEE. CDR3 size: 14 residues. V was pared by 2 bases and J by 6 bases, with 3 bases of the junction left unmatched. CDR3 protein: CASSVGQGANGYTF. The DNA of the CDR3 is TGTGCCAGCAGCGTCGGACAGGGGGCGAATGGCTACACCTTC.

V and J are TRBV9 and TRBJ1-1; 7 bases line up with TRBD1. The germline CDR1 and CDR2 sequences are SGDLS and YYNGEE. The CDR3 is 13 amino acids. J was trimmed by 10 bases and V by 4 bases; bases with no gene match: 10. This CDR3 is CASSPTGAAGAFF. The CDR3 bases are TGTGCCAGCAGCCCAACAGGGGCGGCGGGAGCTTTCTTT.

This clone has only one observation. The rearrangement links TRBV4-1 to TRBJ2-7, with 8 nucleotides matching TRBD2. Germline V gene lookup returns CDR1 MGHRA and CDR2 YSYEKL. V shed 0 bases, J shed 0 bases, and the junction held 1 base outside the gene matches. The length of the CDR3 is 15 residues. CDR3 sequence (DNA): TGCGCCAGCAGCCAAGAACTAGCGGCCTCCTACGAGCAGTACTTC. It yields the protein CASSQELAASYEQYF.

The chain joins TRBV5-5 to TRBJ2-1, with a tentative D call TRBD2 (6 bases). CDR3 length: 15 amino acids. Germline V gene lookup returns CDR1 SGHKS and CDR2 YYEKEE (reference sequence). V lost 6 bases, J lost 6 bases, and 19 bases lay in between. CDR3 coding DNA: TGTGCCAGCACCCACCGGGACTCCGCTGGCAATGAGCAGTTCTTC. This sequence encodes CASTHRDSAGNEQFF. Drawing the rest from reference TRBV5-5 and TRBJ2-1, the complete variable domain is DAGVTQSPTHLIKTRGQQVTLRCSPISGHKSVSWYQQVLGQGPQFIFQYYEKEERGRGNFPDRFSARQFPNYSSELNVNALLLGDSALYLCASTHRDSAGNEQFFGPGTRLTVL.

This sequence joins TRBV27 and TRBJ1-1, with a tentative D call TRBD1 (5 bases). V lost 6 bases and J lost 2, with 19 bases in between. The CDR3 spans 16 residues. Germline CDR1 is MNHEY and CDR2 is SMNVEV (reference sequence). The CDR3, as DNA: TGTGCCAGCAGCCCGACGGACACCCAGAGAAACACTGAAGCTTTCTTT. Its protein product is CASSPTDTQRNTEAFF.

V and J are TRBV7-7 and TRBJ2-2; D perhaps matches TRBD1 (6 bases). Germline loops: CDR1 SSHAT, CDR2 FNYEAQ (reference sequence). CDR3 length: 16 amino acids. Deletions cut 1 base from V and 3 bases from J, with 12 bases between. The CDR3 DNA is TGTGCCAGCAGCTTAGACCCCGGACAGCACACCGGGGAGCTGTTTTTT. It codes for CASSLDPGQHTGELFF.

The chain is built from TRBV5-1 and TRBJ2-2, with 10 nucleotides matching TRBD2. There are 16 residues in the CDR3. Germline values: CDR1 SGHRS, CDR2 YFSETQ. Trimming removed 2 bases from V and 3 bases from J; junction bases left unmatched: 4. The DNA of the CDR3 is TGCGCCAGCAGCTTCGAAGCGGGGGGGTACACCGGGGAGCTGTTTTTT. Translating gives CASSFEAGGYTGELFF.

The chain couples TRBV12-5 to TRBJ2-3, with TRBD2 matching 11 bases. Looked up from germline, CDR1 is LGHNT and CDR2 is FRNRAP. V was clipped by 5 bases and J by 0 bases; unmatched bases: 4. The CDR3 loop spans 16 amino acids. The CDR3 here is CASGLGLAASTDTQYF. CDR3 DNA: TGTGCTAGTGGTCTGGGACTAGCGGCTAGCACAGATACGCAGTATTTT.

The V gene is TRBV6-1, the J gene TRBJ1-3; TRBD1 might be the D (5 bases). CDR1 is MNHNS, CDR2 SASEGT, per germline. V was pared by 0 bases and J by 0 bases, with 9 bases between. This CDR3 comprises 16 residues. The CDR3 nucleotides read TGTGCCAGCAGTGAAGCGCAGGGTTACTCTGGAAACACCATATATTTT. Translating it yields CASSEAQGYSGNTIYF.

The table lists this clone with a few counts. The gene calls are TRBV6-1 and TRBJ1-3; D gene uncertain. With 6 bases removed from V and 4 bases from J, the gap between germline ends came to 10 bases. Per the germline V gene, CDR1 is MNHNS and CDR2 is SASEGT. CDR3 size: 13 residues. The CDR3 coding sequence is TGTGCCAGCAGGGCGACATCCGGAAACACCATATATTTT. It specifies CASRATSGNTIYF.

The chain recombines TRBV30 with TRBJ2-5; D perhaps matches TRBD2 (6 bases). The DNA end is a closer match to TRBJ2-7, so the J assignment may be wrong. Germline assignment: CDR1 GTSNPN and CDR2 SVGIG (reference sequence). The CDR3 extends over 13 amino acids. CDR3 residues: CAWSVLREYEQYF. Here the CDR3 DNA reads TGTGCCTGGAGTGTTCTTCGGGAGTACGAGCAGTACTTC.

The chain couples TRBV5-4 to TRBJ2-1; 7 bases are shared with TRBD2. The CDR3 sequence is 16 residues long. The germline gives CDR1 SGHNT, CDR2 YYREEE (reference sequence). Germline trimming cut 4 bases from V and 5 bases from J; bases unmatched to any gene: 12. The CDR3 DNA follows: TGTGCCAGCAGCGTCCCGACTAGCTTCGGAAACAATGAGCAGTTCTTC. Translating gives CASSVPTSFGNNEQFF.